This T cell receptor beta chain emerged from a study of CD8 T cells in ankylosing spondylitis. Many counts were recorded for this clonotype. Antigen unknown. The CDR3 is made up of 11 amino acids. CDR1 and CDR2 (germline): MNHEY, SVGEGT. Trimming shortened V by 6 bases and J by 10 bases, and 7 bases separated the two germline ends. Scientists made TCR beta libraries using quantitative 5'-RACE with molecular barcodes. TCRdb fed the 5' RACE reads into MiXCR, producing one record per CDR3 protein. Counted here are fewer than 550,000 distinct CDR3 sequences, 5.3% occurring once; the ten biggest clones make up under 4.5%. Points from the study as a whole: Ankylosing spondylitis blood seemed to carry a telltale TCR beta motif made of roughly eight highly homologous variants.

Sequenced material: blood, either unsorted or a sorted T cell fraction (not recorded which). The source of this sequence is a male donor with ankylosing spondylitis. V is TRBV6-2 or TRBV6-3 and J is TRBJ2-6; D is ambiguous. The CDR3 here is CASSVLNVLTF. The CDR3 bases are TGTGCCAGCAGCGTGTTAAACGTCCTGACTTTC.